The present entry profiles one T cell receptor beta chain with its context. Method: immunoSEQ multiplex PCR; TCRdb's copy keeps in-frame clones and lacks some. The sample has 40,000 or so clones; less than 95% are singletons. Germline CDR1 reads LNHNV; CDR2 reads YYDKDF (reference sequence). The CDR3 is made up of 15 amino acids. V lost 6 bases to trimming and J lost 2 bases, with 14 bases between them. These data come from a study of T cell changes during pregnancy in multiple sclerosis. The input for sequencing was CD8+ T cells from peripheral blood mononuclear cells, taken in the first trimester of pregnancy. This chain connects TRBV15 to TRBJ1-5, with D maybe TRBD1 (6 bases). This receptor was taken from a female donor with multiple sclerosis, enrolled in a pregnancy study. The CDR3 region has the DNA TGTGCCACCAGAGTTGGGGGCTCGGGCAATCAGCCCCAGCATTTT. It yields the protein CATRVGGSGNQPQHF.